The clone carrying this TCR beta chain was seen repeatedly, ten times or more. What it binds is not known. The data stem from a study of T cells in Graves' hyperthyroidism and ophthalmopathy. Patients having uncontrolled infection, another autoimmune disease, pregnancy or lactation were not included. Fresh peripheral blood, about 9.6 ml, yielded the PBMCs. Deletions cut 1 base from V and 2 bases from J, with 11 bases between. From germline, CDR1 is MDHEN and CDR2 SYDVKM. CDR3 size: 15 residues. Study outcomes and limitations: In simple terms, a model built on 13 V-J features told ophthalmopathy apart from stable hyperthyroidism.

Amplified TCR beta CDR3 regions came from RNA transcripts. HTBI primers were used for first-round RT-PCR of the TCR CDR3. TCRdb processed the multiplex PCR reads anew with MiXCR; each CDR3 protein has one entry. Counted here are hundreds of thousands of distinct CDR3 sequences, roughly 13% occurring once; the ten biggest clones make up around 23%. Material for sequencing was blood. The chain links TRBV28 to TRBJ1-2, with D perhaps TRBD1 (6 bases). This clonotype was sampled from a woman under 40 with Graves' hyperthyroidism. The CDR3 region is CASSLSRTVNYGYTF. DNA for the CDR3: TGTGCCAGCAGTTTATCCCGGACAGTAAACTATGGCTACACCTTC.